The 14 T cell receptor beta chains presented below share a single source sample, sequenced in a study of OX40 agonist ivuxolimab in advanced cancers. Here immunoSEQ multiplex PCR was the method, and the copy in TCRdb shows in-frame clones only, minus some. The data hold tens of thousands of clones, with around four fifths observed a single time. Here the sequenced sample was CD4+ or CD8+ T cells sorted from blood, taken in a trial of the OX40 agonist ivuxolimab. Receptor source: an adult with an advanced solid tumor such as melanoma, head and neck, liver or kidney cancer.

DNA for the CDR3: TGTGCCAGCAGCCAAGCGGCAGACTCCTACGAGCAGTACTTC. This sequence encodes CASSQAADSYEQYF. The chain is built from TRBV14 and TRBJ2-5; no clear D. The DNA end is more similar to TRBJ2-7, so the J call may be wrong. The CDR3 covers 14 residues. The germline V gene encodes CDR1 SGHDN and CDR2 FVKESK.

The gene calls are TRBV19 and TRBJ1-1, with D hard to call. CDR1 and CDR2 (germline): LNHDA, SQIVND (reference sequence). The CDR3 is 13 amino acids. V shed 5 bases and J shed 0 bases, with 7 bases lying between them. In DNA form, the CDR3 reads TGTGCCAGTAGTCTTGACCTGAACACTGAAGCTTTCTTT. Its translation is CASSLDLNTEAFF.

This clone appeared a single time. The rearrangement joins TRBV5-4 to TRBJ1-5; 7 nucleotides match TRBD1. The CDR3 totals 14 residues. The V segment lost 4 bases and the J segment 4 bases; nucleotides outside the gene matches: 5. The germline V gene has CDR1 SGHNT and CDR2 YYREEE (reference sequence). The chain's CDR3 is CASSRQGRNQPQHF. The CDR3, as DNA: TGTGCCAGCAGCCGACAGGGTCGGAATCAGCCCCAGCATTTT.

The V call is TRBV5-4, the J call TRBJ2-7; TRBD1 matches at 9 bases. Germline V gene sequence: CDR1 SGHNT, CDR2 YYREEE (reference sequence). The CDR3 has 15 amino acids. With V trimmed by 2 bases and J by 1 base, 4 bases remained unmatched. CDR3 amino acids: CASSLSGTGSYEQYF. CDR3 DNA sequence: TGTGCCAGCAGCTTATCCGGGACAGGGTCCTACGAGCAGTACTTC.

The chain has TRBV10-3 and TRBJ2-3; D is possibly TRBD2 (6 bases). Trimming removed 6 bases from V and 2 bases from J, with 12 bases in between. This CDR3 contains 14 residues. The germline gives CDR1 ENHRY, CDR2 SYGVKD. CDR3 residues: CAIRRAGTTDTQYF. The CDR3 DNA is TGTGCCATCAGAAGGGCGGGGACCACAGATACGCAGTATTTT.

The J gene is TRBJ2-3, the V gene TRBV11-3; 12 nucleotides match TRBD2. Trimming at V came to 1 base and at J to 0 bases, leaving 5 bases not matched to a gene. The CDR3 covers 18 residues. CDR1 SGHNT and CDR2 YENEEA come from the germline V gene. DNA of the CDR3: TGTGCCAGCAGCTTAGGTCGACTAGCGGGGGCTAGCACAGATACGCAGTATTTT. Translating gives CASSLGRLAGASTDTQYF.

This clone was seen once. The CDR3 is CASSQDGTGGGTQYF. CDR3 sequence (DNA): TGTGCCAGCAGCCAAGACGGGACAGGGGGCGGTACGCAGTATTTT. The V gene is TRBV4-2, the J gene TRBJ2-3; 12 bases match TRBD1. V lost 0 bases, J lost 8 bases, and 3 bases stayed unmatched. This CDR3 contains 15 residues. The germline gives CDR1 LGHNA, CDR2 YNFKEQ.

The genes are TRBV28 and TRBJ2-1; 8 nucleotides match TRBD2. The junction had 10 bases not matched to a gene; V was cut back by 7 bases and J by 5 bases. The CDR3 is made up of 15 amino acids. Germline-derived CDR1 and CDR2 are MDHEN and SYDVKM. As DNA, the CDR3 is TGTGCCAGCAACTTAGCGGGAATAAAGGACAATGAGCAGTTCTTC. This encodes CASNLAGIKDNEQFF.

This chain joins TRBV7-3 and TRBJ2-1, with 13 bases lining up with TRBD2. J gave up 0 bases and V 5 bases, and 13 bases lay outside the gene matches. The germline CDR1 and CDR2 sequences are SGHTA and FQGTGA. This CDR3 has 20 amino acids. In nucleotides, the CDR3 is TGTGCCAGCAGCCGGAGAGGACTAGCGGGAGTTGATCCCTCCTACAATGAGCAGTTCTTC. It encodes CASSRRGLAGVDPSYNEQFF.

Worth noting for this clone: The sample contains more than one DNA sequence encoding this CDR3. V usage is TRBV11-3 and J usage is TRBJ2-2; possible D gene TRBD2, 6 bases. Trimming removed 1 base from V and 5 bases from J, with 8 bases in between. Looked up from germline, CDR1 is SGHNT and CDR2 is YENEEA. The CDR3 contains 14 residues. The CDR3 region is CASSLVRGTGELFF. CDR3 DNA sequence: TGTGCCAGCAGCTTAGTGCGGGGAACCGGGGAGCTGTTTTTT. Complete variable domain (other parts from reference TRBV11-3 and TRBJ2-2): EAGVVQSPRYKIIEKKQPVAFWCNPISGHNTLYWYLQNLGQGPELLIRYENEEAVDDSQLPKDRFSAERLKGVDSTLKIQPAELGDSAVYLCASSLVRGTGELFFGEGSRLTVL.

The chain links TRBV7-2 to TRBJ2-1; 8 positions agree with TRBD2. Germline V CDR1 and CDR2: SGHTA, FQGNSA. This CDR3 has 14 amino acids. Trimming at V came to 3 bases and at J to 6 bases, leaving 4 bases not matched to a gene. CDR3 in DNA: TGTGCCAGCAGCTTTAGCGGGACTGCCAATGAGCAGTTCTTC. Protein product: CASSFSGTANEQFF.

V gene TRBV28 combines with J gene TRBJ2-2, with a possible D match to TRBD2 (5 bases). The germline gives CDR1 MDHEN, CDR2 SYDVKM. There are 15 residues in the CDR3. Trimming took 3 bases from V and 7 from J, leaving 15 bases between them. The CDR3 DNA reads as TGTGCCAGCAGTTTGTGGAGGTCTGAGGGCGGGGAGCTGTTTTTT. Protein product: CASSLWRSEGGELFF.

The chain carries TRBV7-2 and TRBJ2-5; D is perhaps TRBD1 (6 bases). CDR1 is SGHTA, CDR2 FQGNSA, per germline. Trimming removed 4 bases at V and 3 bases at J, with 15 bases between. This CDR3 comprises 15 residues. The CDR3 protein is CASSSQGQGEETQYF. CDR3 DNA sequence: TGTGCCAGCAGCTCCCAGGGGCAGGGCGAAGAGACCCAGTACTTC.

This rearrangement joins TRBV7-9 to TRBJ2-5; D may be TRBD1 (6 bases). The DNA matches TRBJ2-7 better at its end, which makes the J call doubtful. The CDR3 covers 15 residues. Per the germline V gene, CDR1 is SEHNR and CDR2 is FQNEAQ (reference sequence). The CDR3 spells CASSSPDRMNNEQYF. In nucleotides, the CDR3 is TGTGCCAGCAGCTCCCCCGACAGGATGAACAACGAGCAGTACTTC.